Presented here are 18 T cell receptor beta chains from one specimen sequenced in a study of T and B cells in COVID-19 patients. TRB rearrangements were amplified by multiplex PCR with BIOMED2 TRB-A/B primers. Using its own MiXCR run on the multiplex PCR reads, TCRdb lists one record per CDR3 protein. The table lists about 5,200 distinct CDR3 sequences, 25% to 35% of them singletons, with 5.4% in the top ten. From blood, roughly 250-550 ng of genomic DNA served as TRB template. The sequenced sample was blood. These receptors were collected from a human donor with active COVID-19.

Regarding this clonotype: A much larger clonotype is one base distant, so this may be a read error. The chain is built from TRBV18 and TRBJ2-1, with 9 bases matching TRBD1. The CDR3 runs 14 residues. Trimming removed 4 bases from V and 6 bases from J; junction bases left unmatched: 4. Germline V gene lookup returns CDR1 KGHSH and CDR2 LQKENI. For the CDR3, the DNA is TGTGCCAGCTCACTACCGACAGGGGGCAATGAGCAGTTCTTC. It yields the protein CASSLPTGGNEQFF.

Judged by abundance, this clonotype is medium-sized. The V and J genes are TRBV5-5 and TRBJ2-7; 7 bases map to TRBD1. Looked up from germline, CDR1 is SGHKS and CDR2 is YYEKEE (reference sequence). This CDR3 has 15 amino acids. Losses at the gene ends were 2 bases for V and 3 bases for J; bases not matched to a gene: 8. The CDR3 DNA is TGTGCCAGCAGCTTTTTATGGGACAGTAGCTACGAGCAGTACTTC. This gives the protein CASSFLWDSSYEQYF.

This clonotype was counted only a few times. Written as DNA, the CDR3 is TGTGCCAGCAGTAAGGAGGGGAGCCGCACAGATACGCAGTATTTT. This encodes CASSKEGSRTDTQYF. J is TRBJ2-3 and V is TRBV6-4, with TRBD2 as a possible D gene (6 bases). V was clipped by 5 bases and J by 1 base, with 13 bases between them. Looked up from germline, CDR1 is MRHNA and CDR2 is SNTAGT. The CDR3 sequence is 15 residues long.

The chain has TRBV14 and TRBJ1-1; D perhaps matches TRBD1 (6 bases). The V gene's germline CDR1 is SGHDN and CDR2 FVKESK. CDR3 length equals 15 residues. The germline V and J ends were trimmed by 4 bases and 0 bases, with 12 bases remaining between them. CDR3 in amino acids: CASSPTGRMNTEAFF. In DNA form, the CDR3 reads TGTGCCAGCAGCCCTACAGGGAGGATGAACACTGAAGCTTTCTTT.

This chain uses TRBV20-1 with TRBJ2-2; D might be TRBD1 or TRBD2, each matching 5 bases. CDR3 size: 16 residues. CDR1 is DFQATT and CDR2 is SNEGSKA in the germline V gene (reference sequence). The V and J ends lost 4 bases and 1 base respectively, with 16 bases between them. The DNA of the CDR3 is TGCAGTGCTAATAACCCCGGGACCAAGAACACCGGGGAGCTGTTTTTT. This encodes CSANNPGTKNTGELFF.

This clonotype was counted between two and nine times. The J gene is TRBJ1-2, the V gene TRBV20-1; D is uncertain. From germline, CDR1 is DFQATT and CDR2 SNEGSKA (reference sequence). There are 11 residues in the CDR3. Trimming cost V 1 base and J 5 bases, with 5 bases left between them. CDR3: CSARGAYGYTF. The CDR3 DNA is TGCAGTGCTAGAGGGGCATATGGCTACACCTTC.

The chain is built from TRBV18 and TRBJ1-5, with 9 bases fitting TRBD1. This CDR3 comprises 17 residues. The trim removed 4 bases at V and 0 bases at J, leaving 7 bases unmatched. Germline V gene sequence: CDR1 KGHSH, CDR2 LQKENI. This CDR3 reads CASSLGTGSYSNQPQHF. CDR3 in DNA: TGTGCCAGCTCACTGGGGACAGGGTCATATAGCAATCAGCCCCAGCATTTT.

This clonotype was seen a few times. The chain's CDR3 is CAISRDSAYEAFF. CDR3 coding DNA: TGTGCCATCAGCCGGGACAGCGCCTATGAAGCTTTCTTT. The V and J genes are TRBV10-3 and TRBJ1-1; the match to TRBD1 covers 7 bases. Germline V gene lookup returns CDR1 ENHRY and CDR2 SYGVKD. V trimming: 6 bases; J trimming: 7 bases; junction bases outside the gene matches: 8. The CDR3 sequence is 13 residues long.

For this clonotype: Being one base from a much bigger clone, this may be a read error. The CDR3 DNA sequence: TGTGCCAGCTCACCAGGGAGGCGGCAAGAGACCCAGTACTTC. Protein sequence: CASSPGRRQETQYF. The chain combines TRBV18 with TRBJ2-5; possibly TRBD2 for D (6 bases). Germline-derived CDR1 and CDR2 are KGHSH and LQKENI. This CDR3 has 14 amino acids. The ends were cut back, 2 bases at V and 2 bases at J, with 9 bases in the middle.

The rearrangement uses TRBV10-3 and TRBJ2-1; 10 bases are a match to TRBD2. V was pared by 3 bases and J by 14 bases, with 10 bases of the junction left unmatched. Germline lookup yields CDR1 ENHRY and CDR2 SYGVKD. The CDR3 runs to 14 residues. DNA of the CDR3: TGTGCCATCAGTGACGCTAGCGGGGGCTCACGGGAGTTCTTC. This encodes CAISDASGGSREFF.

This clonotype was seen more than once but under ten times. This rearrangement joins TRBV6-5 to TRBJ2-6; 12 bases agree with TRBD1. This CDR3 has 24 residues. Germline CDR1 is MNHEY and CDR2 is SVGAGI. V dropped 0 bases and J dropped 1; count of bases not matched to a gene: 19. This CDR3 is CASSYSTATHYRDRGRSGANVLTF. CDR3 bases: TGTGCCAGCAGTTACTCGACAGCCACTCACTACCGGGACAGGGGGCGTTCTGGGGCCAACGTCCTGACTTTC.

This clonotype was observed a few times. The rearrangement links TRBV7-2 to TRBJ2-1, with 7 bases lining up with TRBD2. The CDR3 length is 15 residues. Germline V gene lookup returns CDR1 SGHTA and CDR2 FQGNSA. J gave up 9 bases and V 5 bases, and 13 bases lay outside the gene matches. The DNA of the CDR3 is TGTGCCAGCAGCCCCTTCGGGACTACCGGGGGTGAGCAGTTCTTC. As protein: CASSPFGTTGGEQFF. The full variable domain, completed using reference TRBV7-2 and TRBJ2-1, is GAGVSQSPSNKVTEKGKDVELRCDPISGHTALYWYRQSLGQGLEFLIYFQGNSAPDKSGLPSDRFSAERTGGSVSTLTIQRTQQEDSAVYLCASSPFGTTGGEQFFGPGTRLTVL.

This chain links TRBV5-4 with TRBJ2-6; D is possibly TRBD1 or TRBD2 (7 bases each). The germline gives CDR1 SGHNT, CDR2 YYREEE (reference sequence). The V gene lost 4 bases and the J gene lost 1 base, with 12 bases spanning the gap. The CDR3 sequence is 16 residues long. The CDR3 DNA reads TGTGCCAGCAGCCCCAGGGGGGGATCTGGGGCCAACGTCCTGACTTTC. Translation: CASSPRGGSGANVLTF.

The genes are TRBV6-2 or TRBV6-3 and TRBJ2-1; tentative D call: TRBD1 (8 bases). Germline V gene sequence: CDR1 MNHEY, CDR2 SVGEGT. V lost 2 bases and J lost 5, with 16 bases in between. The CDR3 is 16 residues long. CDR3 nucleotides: TGTGCCAGCAGTTACACCGGGGGGACAGGTAACAATGAGCAGTTCTTC. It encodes CASSYTGGTGNNEQFF.

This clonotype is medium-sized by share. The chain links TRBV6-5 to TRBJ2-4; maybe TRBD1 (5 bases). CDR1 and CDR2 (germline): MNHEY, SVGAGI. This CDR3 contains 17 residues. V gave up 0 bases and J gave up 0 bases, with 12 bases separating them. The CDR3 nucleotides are TGTGCCAGCAGTTACTCGGGTGCAGGGATAGCCAAAAACATTCAGTACTTC. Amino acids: CASSYSGAGIAKNIQYF.

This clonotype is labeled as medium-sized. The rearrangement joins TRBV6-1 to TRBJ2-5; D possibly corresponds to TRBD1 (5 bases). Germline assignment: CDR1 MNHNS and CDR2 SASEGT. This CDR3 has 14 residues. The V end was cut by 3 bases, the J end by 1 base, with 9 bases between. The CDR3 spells CASSEYRIQETQYF. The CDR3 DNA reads TGTGCCAGCAGTGAGTACAGGATCCAAGAGACCCAGTACTTC.

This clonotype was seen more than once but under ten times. CDR3 nucleotides: TGTGCCAGCAGTTATATCCCAGGGGGCGGCTCTGAAGCTTTCTTT. As protein: CASSYIPGGGSEAFF. The chain couples TRBV6-5 to TRBJ1-1, with TRBD1 matching 8 bases. The V and J ends lost 3 bases and 6 bases, in that order; junction bases with no gene match: 9. CDR3 length: 15 amino acids. Germline CDR1 reads MNHEY; CDR2 reads SVGAGI.

The CDR3 bases are TGTGCCAGTAGTATTCGGGGGGGAAGCGGGGAGCAGTACTTC. It yields the protein CASSIRGGSGEQYF. This chain connects TRBV19 to TRBJ2-7; TRBD2 matches 8 bases. The CDR3 runs 14 residues. V dropped 3 bases and J dropped 7; count of bases not matched to a gene: 8. Germline-derived CDR1 and CDR2 are LNHDA and SQIVND (reference sequence).